The rows below give T cell receptor beta chains drawn from one sample of a study of beta chain features in type 1 diabetes. The protocol was immunoSEQ multiplex PCR, while the TCRdb copy is restricted to in-frame clones and leaves out a portion. The sample includes about 400,000 clones, 10% to 15% of them seen just once. The sample taken for sequencing was naive CD4+ T cells from blood. All receptors come from a man between 18 and 35 years old in good health. CDR3s include the opening cysteine and the closing phenylalanine or tryptophan. D genes are given only for firm matches. Size is omitted from some rows. Given values are once, few, many or a class for expanded clones.

>TRBJ2-1|TRBV5-1|few|.
CASSLATLTVHNEQFF
TGCGCCAGCAGCTTGGCAACCCTCACGGTCCACAATGAGCAGTTCTTC
>TRBJ1-1|TRBV25-1|.|.
CASSESGRKTFF
TGTGCCAGCAGTGAATCCGGGAGAAAAACTTTCTTT
>TRBJ1-2|TRBV19|.|TRBD1
CASSIQRQGARGYTF
TGTGCCAGTAGTATCCAAAGACAGGGGGCGCGAGGCTACACCTTC
>TRBJ2-3|TRBV18|few|.
CASSVTDTQYF
TGTGCCAGCTCCGTCACAGATACGCAGTATTTT
>TRBJ2-3|TRBV11-2|.|TRBD1
CASSFRGTTDTQYF
TGTGCCAGCAGCTTCAGGGGGACGACAGATACGCAGTATTTT
>TRBJ1-2|TRBV28|.|.
CASSFLDSYTF
TGTGCCAGCAGTTTTCTGGACTCCTACACCTTC
>TRBJ2-7|TRBV4-3|.|TRBD2
CASSQDPAGVNYEQYF
TGCGCCAGCAGCCAAGATCCAGCGGGAGTTAACTACGAGCAGTACTTC
>TRBJ2-1|TRBV5-1|.|.
CASSPRDLYNEQFF
TGCGCCAGCAGCCCCCGAGACTTATACAATGAGCAGTTCTTC
>TRBJ2-4|TRBV11-1|.|TRBD1
CASSKQGYQNIQYF
TGTGCCAGCAGCAAACAGGGGTATCAAAACATTCAGTACTTC
>TRBJ2-1|TRBV19|few|TRBD1
CASSTGTVIQGNEQFF
TGTGCCAGTAGTACCGGGACAGTCATTCAAGGGAATGAGCAGTTCTTC
>TRBJ1-1|TRBV5-4|few|.
CASTLYPGNTEAFF
TGTGCCAGCACCTTATATCCAGGGAACACTGAAGCTTTCTTT
>TRBJ2-7|TRBV23-1|.|.
CASSQSSGRYEQYF
TGCGCCAGCAGTCAATCAAGCGGGCGCTACGAGCAGTACTTC
>TRBJ2-7|TRBV11-2|.|TRBD2
CASSPSLAGVYEQYF
TGTGCCAGCAGCCCCTCTTTAGCGGGAGTATACGAGCAGTACTTC
>TRBJ2-7|TRBV28|few|TRBD2
CASSFSSGAYEQYF
TGTGCCAGCAGTTTCTCTAGCGGTGCCTACGAGCAGTACTTC
>TRBJ2-1|TRBV5-1|few|.
CASSWGTPRYRTGEFF
TGCGCCAGCAGCTGGGGGACACCTAGATATCGGACCGGCGAGTTCTTC
>TRBJ2-3|TRBV28|.|.
CASSYYIRTDTQYF
TGTGCCAGCAGTTACTATATTCGCACAGATACGCAGTATTTT
>TRBJ2-3|TRBV15|few|TRBD2
CATSRGLAGGPADTQYF
TGTGCCACCAGCAGAGGATTAGCGGGAGGGCCCGCAGATACGCAGTATTTT
>TRBJ2-7|TRBV11-3|few|TRBD1
CASSRQGTYEQYF
TGTGCCAGCAGCCGACAGGGAACCTACGAGCAGTACTTC
>TRBJ1-5|TRBV10-3|few|.
CAISVARAGDSNQPQHF
TGTGCCATCAGTGTCGCGCGGGCAGGCGATAGCAATCAGCCCCAGCATTTT
>TRBJ1-4|TRBV7-2|.|TRBD1
CASSPRQGGKLFF
TGTGCCAGCAGCCCCCGACAGGGGGGAAAACTGTTTTTT
>TRBJ2-1|TRBV7-2|.|TRBD1
CASRRGTGQFF
TGTGCCAGCAGGAGAGGGACAGGTCAGTTCTTC
>TRBJ1-6|TRBV28|.|TRBD1
CASRGGGRSPLHF
TGTGCCAGCAGAGGAGGGGGCCGATCACCCCTCCACTTT
>TRBJ1-5|TRBV28|few|.
CASSLINQPQHF
TGTGCCAGCAGTCTAATCAATCAGCCCCAGCATTTT
>TRBJ2-7|TRBV11-1|.|.
CASSLGSSYEQYF
TGTGCCAGCAGCTTGGGCAGCTCCTACGAGCAGTACTTC
>TRBJ2-3|TRBV6-4|.|TRBD2
CASSSSGGTTDTQYF
TGTGCCAGCAGTTCTAGCGGGGGGACCACAGATACGCAGTATTTT
>TRBJ1-2|TRBV10-3|.|.
CAISLQGGGGYTF
TGTGCCATCAGTTTACAGGGAGGGGGTGGCTACACCTTC
>TRBJ2-3|TRBV18|.|.
CASSPSGILTDTQYF
TGTGCCAGCTCACCTTCCGGGATCCTCACAGATACGCAGTATTTT
>TRBJ1-4|TRBV6-1|.|.
CASGEKLFF
TGTGCCTCGGGGGAAAAACTGTTTTTT
>TRBJ1-1|TRBV9|few|TRBD1
CASSPRDRVNTEAFF
TGTGCCAGCAGCCCCCGGGACAGAGTGAACACTGAAGCTTTCTTT
>TRBJ1-3|TRBV2|.|.
CASSVTGHSGNTIYF
TGTGCCAGCAGTGTCACAGGTCACTCTGGAAACACCATATATTTT
>TRBJ2-3|TRBV5-1|.|.
CASSPPSTASSTDTQYF
TGCGCCAGCAGTCCTCCCTCGACAGCAAGTAGCACAGATACGCAGTATTTT
>TRBJ2-7|TRBV4-1|few|TRBD1
CASSPMGQGDDEQYF
TGCGCCAGCAGCCCCATGGGACAGGGGGACGACGAGCAGTACTTC
>TRBJ2-3|TRBV5-4|.|TRBD1
CASSARTGADTQYF
TGTGCCAGCAGCGCAAGGACAGGGGCAGATACGCAGTATTTT
>TRBJ2-5|TRBV18|few|.
CASSPSGQSRHQTQYF
TGTGCCAGCTCACCTAGTGGACAGAGCCGACATCAGACCCAGTACTTC
>TRBJ1-2|TRBV7-2|.|.
CASSLVGGGGYTF
TGTGCCAGCAGCTTAGTTGGAGGTGGTGGCTACACCTTC
>TRBJ1-2|TRBV30|few|TRBD1
CARGTGGPYGYTF
TGTGCCCGGGGGACAGGGGGACCTTATGGCTACACCTTC
>TRBJ2-4|TRBV5-6|.|TRBD1
CASSLTGVWNIQYF
TGTGCCAGCAGCTTGACAGGGGTTTGGAACATTCAGTACTTC
>TRBJ2-5|TRBV7-7|few|TRBD2
CASSLGLAGGQETQYF
TGTGCCAGCAGCTTAGGGTTAGCGGGGGGTCAAGAGACCCAGTACTTC
>TRBJ1-6|TRBV4-2|.|.
CASSQDPQGTYNSPLHF
TGTGCCAGCAGCCAAGATCCACAGGGAACCTATAATTCACCCCTCCACTTT
>TRBJ2-2|TRBV7-9|.|.
CASSYYTGELFF
TGTGCCAGCAGCTACTACACCGGGGAGCTGTTTTTT
>TRBJ2-1|TRBV7-9|.|TRBD2
CASSLGLAGGPHNEQFF
TGTGCCAGCAGCCTAGGGCTAGCGGGAGGGCCCCACAATGAGCAGTTCTTC
>TRBJ1-5|TRBV6-1|few|.
CASRAQGYSNQPQHF
TGTGCCAGCAGGGCCCAGGGGTATAGCAATCAGCCCCAGCATTTT
>TRBJ2-3|TRBV14|few|.
CASSQGNIDTQYF
TGTGCCAGCAGCCAGGGCAATATAGATACGCAGTATTTT
>TRBJ2-5|TRBV18|.|TRBD1
CASSPRADRETQYF
TGTGCCAGCTCACCACGCGCGGACAGGGAGACCCAGTACTTC
>TRBJ2-3|TRBV11-1|few|TRBD1
CASSTGQGDTQYF
TGTGCCAGCAGCACAGGACAGGGGGATACGCAGTATTTT
>TRBJ1-1|TRBV27|.|.
CASRVLSNTEAFF
TGTGCCAGCCGGGTTTTATCGAACACTGAAGCTTTCTTT
>TRBJ2-3|TRBV27|.|.
CASSLGGSTDTQYF
TGTGCCAGCAGTTTAGGGGGGAGCACAGATACGCAGTATTTT
>TRBJ2-7|TRBV10-3|.|TRBD1
CAISTTGTGEPYEQYF
TGTGCCATCAGTACTACCGGGACAGGGGAACCCTACGAGCAGTACTTC
>TRBJ2-2|TRBV7-9|.|TRBD1
CASSRDRVGTGELFF
TGTGCCAGCAGCCGCGACAGGGTCGGCACCGGGGAGCTGTTTTTT
>TRBJ2-1|TRBV27|few|TRBD1
CASSLEVGTEVYNEQFF
TGTGCCAGCAGTTTAGAGGTCGGGACAGAGGTTTACAATGAGCAGTTCTTC